This T cell receptor (beta chain) is from a study of T cells in Graves' hyperthyroidism and ophthalmopathy. Overall study results and limits: A model of 13 V-J pairs discriminated ophthalmopathy from stable hyperthyroidism.

This clonotype was observed at least ten times. Its cognate antigen is unknown. Amplified TCR beta CDR3 regions came from RNA transcripts. TCR CDR3 underwent first-round RT-PCR with the HTBI primer set. TCRdb re-called the multiplex PCR reads with MiXCR, one entry per CDR3 protein. Seen here are roughly 200,000 distinct CDR3 sequences, 17% observed once, and the top ten hold around 48%. Trimming cost V 8 bases and J 1 base, with 12 bases left between them. Germline lookup yields CDR1 SEHNR and CDR2 FQNEAQ (reference sequence). This CDR3 comprises 13 residues. These patients, aged 18 to 65, had recently diagnosed hyperthyroidism lasting under 2 months.

Sequenced sample: blood. V usage is TRBV7-9 and J usage is TRBJ2-7; the D is unclear. This receptor was obtained from a woman aged 45-65 years with Graves' hyperthyroidism. The CDR3 spells CASSPESSYEQYF. The CDR3 DNA reads TGTGCCAGCTCCCCGGAGTCGTCCTACGAGCAGTACTTC. The complete variable domain, with remaining parts taken from reference TRBV7-9 and TRBJ2-7, reads DTGVSQNPRHKITKRGQNVTFRCDPISEHNRLYWYRQTLGQGPEFLTYFQNEAQLEKSRLLSDRFSAERPKGSFSTLEIQRTEQGDSAMYLCASSPESSYEQYFGPGTRLTVT.